Presented here are 10 T cell receptor beta chains from one specimen sequenced in a study of PD-L1 blockade in urothelial cancer. Method: immunoSEQ multiplex PCR; TCRdb's copy keeps in-frame clones and lacks some. The data hold roughly 38,000 clones, with 82% observed a single time. The sample consisted of PBMCs, taken around atezolizumab (anti-PD-L1) treatment. Every receptor here comes from an older man with urothelial cancer.

The chain recombines TRBV5-1 with TRBJ2-2; D possibly corresponds to TRBD2 (5 bases). V lost 0 bases and J lost 1, with 7 bases in between. CDR1 and CDR2 from the germline V gene are SGHRS and YFSETQ. This CDR3 is built from 15 residues. For the CDR3, the DNA is TGCGCCAGCAGCTTGGGAGGGAAGAACACCGGGGAGCTGTTTTTT. This translates into CASSLGGKNTGELFF. The full variable domain, with the rest looked up from reference TRBV5-1 and TRBJ2-2, is KAGVTQTPRYLIKTRGQQVTLSCSPISGHRSVSWYQQTPGQGLQFLFEYFSETQRNKGNFPGRFSGRQFSNSRSEMNVSTLELGDSALYLCASSLGGKNTGELFFGEGSRLTVL.

This chain links TRBV19 with TRBJ2-1; 8 bases fit TRBD1. CDR1 and CDR2 (germline): LNHDA, SQIVND (reference sequence). V gave up 5 bases and J gave up 6 bases; unmatched junction bases: 6. CDR3 length equals 14 residues. For the CDR3, the DNA is TGTGCCAGTAGTGGACAGGGTTGGAGCAATGAGCAGTTCTTC. Protein: CASSGQGWSNEQFF.

This chain joins TRBV5-8 and TRBJ1-5, with D perhaps TRBD1 (6 bases). CDR1 and CDR2 from the germline V gene are SGHTS and YDEGEE. The CDR3 has 14 amino acids. Trimming took 5 bases from V and 3 from J, leaving 12 bases between them. The CDR3 protein is CASRLTGTNQPQHF. CDR3 sequence (DNA): TGTGCCAGCAGGTTGACAGGAACCAATCAGCCCCAGCATTTT.

This clone has just one count. The gene calls are TRBV18 and TRBJ1-1; D is possibly TRBD1 (5 bases). The CDR3 covers 15 residues. Germline CDR1 KGHSH, CDR2 LQKENI. Trimming shortened V by 4 bases and J by 6 bases, and 18 bases separated the two germline ends. The CDR3 loop reads CASSRGQGVVAEAFF. The CDR3 DNA reads TGTGCCAGCTCACGGGGCCAAGGGGTGGTGGCTGAAGCTTTCTTT.

This clone was recorded only once. This sequence joins TRBV5-4 and TRBJ2-5; TRBD2 aligns across 8 bases. There are 14 residues in the CDR3. CDR1 SGHNT and CDR2 YYREEE come from the germline V gene (reference sequence). V shed 2 bases, J shed 5 bases, and the junction held 5 bases outside the gene matches. The CDR3, as DNA: TGTGCCAGCAGCTTACCGGGGGGGCGCGAGACCCAGTACTTC. Amino acid sequence: CASSLPGGRETQYF. Supplemented by reference TRBV5-4 and TRBJ2-5, the full variable domain reads ETGVTQSPTHLIKTRGQQVTLRCSSQSGHNTVSWYQQALGQGPQFIFQYYREEENGRGNFPPRFSGLQFPNYSSELNVNALELDDSALYLCASSLPGGRETQYFGPGTRLLVL.

The chain uses TRBV7-2 and TRBJ2-2, with D possibly TRBD2 on 5 matching bases. CDR3 length: 17 amino acids. Germline V CDR1 and CDR2: SGHTA, FQGNSA. Trimming took 1 base from V and 4 from J, leaving 16 bases between them. CDR3 nucleotide sequence: TGTGCCAGCAGCTTAGACTTCGAGAGCGGTGGCACCGGGGAGCTGTTTTTT. Amino acids: CASSLDFESGGTGELFF.

The chain is built from TRBV19 and TRBJ1-2; D gene uncertain. The CDR3 is made up of 12 amino acids. The V gene's germline CDR1 is LNHDA and CDR2 SQIVND (reference sequence). V was shortened by 8 bases and J by 2 bases, with 9 bases between the two germline ends. The CDR3 coding sequence is TGTGCCAGTGGAGAAACCAACTATGGCTACACCTTC. Translation: CASGETNYGYTF.

This clone was observed a single time. This chain joins TRBV30 and TRBJ2-3, with 8 bases aligning to TRBD1. This CDR3 spans 16 amino acids. CDR1 and CDR2 from the germline V gene are GTSNPN and SVGIG (reference sequence). J was trimmed by 1 base and V by 1 base; bases with no gene match: 7. CDR3 residues: CAWSATGASGTDTQYF. For the CDR3, the DNA is TGTGCCTGGAGTGCGACAGGGGCCTCAGGCACAGATACGCAGTATTTT.

This clone was detected only once. This chain uses TRBV28 with TRBJ1-4, with D possibly TRBD1 on 6 matching bases. Germline-derived CDR1 and CDR2 are MDHEN and SYDVKM. V dropped 5 bases and J dropped 7 bases, with 17 bases sitting between them. This CDR3 is 15 amino acids long. CDR3: CASSKQGFGSEKLFF. CDR3 coding DNA: TGTGCCAGCAGTAAACAGGGTTTCGGTAGTGAAAAACTGTTTTTT.

The V call is TRBV7-9, the J call TRBJ2-7; D might be TRBD2 (6 bases). Germline V gene data show CDR1 as SEHNR and CDR2 as FQNEAQ (reference sequence). Trimming removed 9 bases at V and 0 bases at J, with 15 bases between. There are 14 residues in the CDR3. The CDR3: CASAVSGSSYEQYF. The CDR3 DNA reads TGTGCCAGTGCGGTTAGCGGAAGCTCCTACGAGCAGTACTTC. Drawing the rest from reference TRBV7-9 and TRBJ2-7, the complete variable domain is DTGVSQNPRHKITKRGQNVTFRCDPISEHNRLYWYRQTLGQGPEFLTYFQNEAQLEKSRLLSDRFSAERPKGSFSTLEIQRTEQGDSAMYLCASAVSGSSYEQYFGPGTRLTVT.